A single sample is the source of the 24 T cell receptor beta chains below, sequenced in a study of neoadjuvant anti-PD-1 for oral cavity cancer. Time point here: after neoadjuvant nivolumab, at surgical resection. Some clones are missing from TCRdb's copy, which holds only in-frame ones; the method was immunoSEQ multiplex PCR. The sample records about 42,000 clones, 65% to 85% being singletons. The sequences come from PBMCs, collected after nivolumab (anti-PD-1) treatment. All receptors come from a person aged 35-80 years with oral cavity squamous cell carcinoma.

The rearrangement uses TRBV29-1 and TRBJ2-2; 7 bases map to TRBD1. J lost 7 bases, V lost 5 bases, and 4 bases had no gene match. This CDR3 comprises 12 residues. CDR1 is SQVTM and CDR2 is ANQGSEA in the germline V gene. CDR3 DNA sequence: TGCAGCGTTTGGACAGGAGGCGGGGAGCTGTTTTTT. Translating gives CSVWTGGGELFF.

This clone has more than one count but fewer than ten. Written as DNA, the CDR3 is TGTGCCAGCAGGCCCGCAGGGGTTTCCCCCATTGAAGCTTTCTTT. This translates into CASRPAGVSPIEAFF. This chain links TRBV2 with TRBJ1-1; a possible D gene is TRBD1 (6 bases). The V end lost 6 bases, the J end lost 7 bases, and 21 bases lay between the germline ends. CDR1 and CDR2 from the germline V gene are SNHLY and FYNNEI. The CDR3 extends over 15 amino acids.

The V and J genes are TRBV6-5 and TRBJ2-7; 9 positions match TRBD1. In germline, CDR1 is MNHEY, CDR2 SVGAGI. This CDR3 has 14 amino acids. V lost 6 bases and J lost 5; bases outside the gene matches: 8. CDR3 amino acids: CASRYRDRAHEQYF. The CDR3 coding sequence is TGTGCCAGCAGGTACCGGGACAGGGCCCACGAGCAGTACTTC.

The V and J genes are TRBV29-1 and TRBJ1-3; D is unclear. Germline loops: CDR1 SQVTM, CDR2 ANQGSEA. V lost 2 bases, J lost 0 bases, and 5 bases lay in between. The CDR3 length is 13 residues. The CDR3 DNA reads as TGCAGCGTTGAAATCCGCTCTGGAAACACCATATATTTT. Amino acid sequence: CSVEIRSGNTIYF.

The chain joins TRBV7-8 to TRBJ1-5; D gene unclear. Germline CDR1 is SGHVS and CDR2 is FQNEAQ. Trimming left V 4 bases short and J 14 bases short, with 15 bases between. CDR3 length: 12 amino acids. The CDR3 DNA sequence: TGTGCCAGCAGCTCCACTGACGGCCGCAAGCATTTT. Translating it yields CASSSTDGRKHF.

The chain recombines TRBV4-1 with TRBJ2-7; TRBD1 matches 10 bases. This CDR3 has 15 amino acids. Losses at the gene ends were 3 bases for V and 4 bases for J; bases not matched to a gene: 6. Per germline, CDR1 MGHRA and CDR2 YSYEKL. The CDR3 protein is CASSHPGQGSYEQYF. The CDR3 DNA reads TGCGCCAGCAGCCACCCGGGACAGGGGTCATACGAGCAGTACTTC.

The chain links TRBV5-4 to TRBJ2-7; 12 nucleotides align to TRBD1. The V gene's germline CDR1 is SGHNT and CDR2 YYREEE (reference sequence). The V gene end was trimmed by 4 bases and the J gene end by 0 bases; junction bases not matched to a gene: 5. The CDR3 consists of 16 residues. CDR3 sequence reads: CASSGGQGAVSYEQYF. CDR3 DNA sequence: TGTGCCAGCAGCGGGGGACAGGGGGCCGTCTCCTACGAGCAGTACTTC.

The chain combines TRBV5-6 with TRBJ1-6; TRBD1 aligns across 7 bases. This CDR3 has 14 amino acids. Trimming cost V 0 bases and J 7 bases; bases outside gene matches: 1. Germline loops: CDR1 SGHDT, CDR2 YYEEEE. CDR3 nucleotide sequence: TGTGCCAGCAGCTTGGGACAGGGCAATTCACCCCTCCACTTT. It is translated as CASSLGQGNSPLHF.

The chain employs TRBV18 and TRBJ1-1; D unclear. Germline V CDR1 and CDR2: KGHSH, LQKENI. V shed 6 bases and J shed 1 base, with 12 bases lying between them. The CDR3 sequence is 14 residues long. The CDR3 region has the DNA TGTGCCAGCTCCCTCGACAAGGCGAACACTGAAGCTTTCTTT. It translates to CASSLDKANTEAFF.

The chain recombines TRBV7-6 with TRBJ1-1; possibly TRBD1 for D (5 bases). The V end was cut by 8 bases, the J end by 2 bases, with 18 bases between. This CDR3 region has 15 residues. CDR1 is SGHVS, CDR2 FNYEAQ, per germline. CDR3 in DNA: TGTGCCAGCTTCCCTTGGGGACGGGATAACACTGAAGCTTTCTTT. Translated: CASFPWGRDNTEAFF. Using reference TRBV7-6 and TRBJ1-1 for the parts outside the CDR3, the full variable domain is GAGVSQSPRYKVTKRGQDVALRCDPISGHVSLYWYRQALGQGPEFLTYFNYEAQQDKSGLPNDRFSAERPEGSISTLTIQRTEQRDSAMYRCASFPWGRDNTEAFFGQGTRLTVV.

The rearrangement links TRBV29-1 to TRBJ2-3; TRBD1 matches at 7 bases. Per the germline V gene, CDR1 is SQVTM and CDR2 is ANQGSEA. The CDR3 is 14 amino acids. V lost 5 bases to trimming and J lost 0 bases; unmatched junction nucleotides: 5. CDR3 coding DNA: TGCAGCGTTCAAGGGACAGCTAGCACAGATACGCAGTATTTT. Translated, it gives CSVQGTASTDTQYF.

The chain combines TRBV5-1 with TRBJ2-7; 10 nucleotides line up with TRBD1. Trimming cost V 0 bases and J 6 bases; bases outside gene matches: 6. Germline V gene data show CDR1 as SGHRS and CDR2 as YFSETQ. The CDR3 extends over 15 amino acids. The CDR3 here is CASSLGDRGGFEQYF. Here the CDR3 DNA reads TGCGCCAGCAGCTTGGGGGACAGGGGCGGATTCGAGCAGTACTTC.

This clone was recorded only once. The CDR3 sequence: CASSPIPEQNTEAFF. For the CDR3, the DNA is TGCGCCAGCAGCCCCATTCCCGAACAGAACACTGAAGCTTTCTTT. V and J are TRBV5-1 and TRBJ1-1; D gene unclear. The CDR3 consists of 15 residues. V was pared by 4 bases and J by 1 base, with 14 bases between. Germline loops: CDR1 SGHRS, CDR2 YFSETQ. The variable domain in full, completed from reference TRBV5-1 and TRBJ1-1, reads KAGVTQTPRYLIKTRGQQVTLSCSPISGHRSVSWYQQTPGQGLQFLFEYFSETQRNKGNFPGRFSGRQFSNSRSEMNVSTLELGDSALYLCASSPIPEQNTEAFFGQGTRLTVV.

This clone was counted a few times. The rearrangement joins TRBV30 to TRBJ1-2; a possible D gene is TRBD1 (6 bases). V was pared by 3 bases and J by 0 bases, with 17 bases between. The CDR3 consists of 16 residues. CDR1 and CDR2 from the germline V gene are GTSNPN and SVGIG (reference sequence). CDR3 coding DNA: TGTGCCTGGAGATTAGGGGGTATTAGTACTAACTATGGCTACACCTTC. It codes for CAWRLGGISTNYGYTF.

V and J are TRBV5-1 and TRBJ1-1, with D maybe TRBD1 (6 bases). This CDR3 has 13 amino acids. In germline, CDR1 is SGHRS, CDR2 YFSETQ. Trimming stripped 3 bases from V and 8 bases from J, with 14 bases between. For the CDR3, the DNA is TGCGCCAGCAGCTCCTGGGCAGGGGTAGAAGCTTTCTTT. It codes for CASSSWAGVEAFF.

This chain uses TRBV4-1 with TRBJ2-7; 11 nucleotides align to TRBD2. Germline-derived CDR1 and CDR2 are MGHRA and YSYEKL. The V segment lost 3 bases and the J segment 1 base; nucleotides outside the gene matches: 14. This CDR3 contains 19 residues. Here the CDR3 DNA reads TGCGCCAGCAGCCAGGATCGACTAGCGGGAATCCCCAGGTCCTACGAGCAGTACTTC. Its translation: CASSQDRLAGIPRSYEQYF.

This chain connects TRBV7-6 to TRBJ1-4, with D perhaps matching TRBD1 (5 bases). This CDR3 comprises 14 residues. Trimming left V 1 base short and J 4 bases short, with 7 bases between. Germline V gene lookup returns CDR1 SGHVS and CDR2 FNYEAQ. The DNA of the CDR3 is TGTGCCAGCAGCTTAGGACAGCATAATGAAAAACTGTTTTTT. Protein sequence: CASSLGQHNEKLFF.

This chain links TRBV7-2 with TRBJ2-1; 11 bases agree with TRBD1. V was clipped by 2 bases and J by 12 bases; unmatched bases: 15. In germline, CDR1 is SGHTA, CDR2 FQGNSA. The CDR3 is 17 residues long. The CDR3 DNA sequence: TGTGCCAGCAGCTTATCCCTCCGGACAGGGGGCCAAGGGGGGCAGTTCTTC. This gives the protein CASSLSLRTGGQGGQFF.

This clone is classed as medium-sized. The chain joins TRBV6-1 to TRBJ2-1; 8 nucleotides agree with TRBD2. CDR1 is MNHNS and CDR2 is SASEGT in the germline V gene. Trimming at V came to 10 bases and at J to 8 bases, leaving 10 bases not matched to a gene. This CDR3 region has 13 residues. The CDR3 coding sequence is TGTGCCACCGTTGGGACTAGTTTCCATGAGCAGTTCTTC. This gives the protein CATVGTSFHEQFF.

CDR3 sequence: CASSTRQFSNQPQHF. Here the CDR3 DNA reads TGTGCCAGCAGCACTCGACAGTTTAGCAATCAGCCCCAGCATTTT. The V and J genes are TRBV7-2 and TRBJ1-5; maybe TRBD1 (5 bases). CDR1 is SGHTA and CDR2 is FQGNSA in the germline V gene. CDR3 length: 15 residues. V lost 5 bases and J 0 bases, leaving 11 bases between the germline ends.

This clone was detected a few times. The V gene is TRBV7-2, the J gene TRBJ2-5, with D uncertain. This CDR3 region has 16 residues. Germline V gene sequence: CDR1 SGHTA, CDR2 FQGNSA. The V and J ends lost 5 bases and 2 bases respectively, with 18 bases between them. DNA for the CDR3: TGTGCCAGCAGCCGTCTGGGCCGATCCTCACAAGAGACCCAGTACTTC. Translated: CASSRLGRSSQETQYF. Full variable domain (outside the CDR3, taken from reference TRBV7-2 and TRBJ2-5): GAGVSQSPSNKVTEKGKDVELRCDPISGHTALYWYRQSLGQGLEFLIYFQGNSAPDKSGLPSDRFSAERTGGSVSTLTIQRTQQEDSAVYLCASSRLGRSSQETQYFGPGTRLLVL.

The CDR3 bases are TGTGCCAGCAGCTTCGAGGGATTGGGACAAGAGACCCAGTACTTC. Amino acids: CASSFEGLGQETQYF. J is TRBJ2-5 and V is TRBV11-2; TRBD2 might be the D (5 bases). There are 15 residues in the CDR3. V lost 3 bases, J lost 2 bases, and 13 bases lay in between. CDR1 is SGHAT, CDR2 FQNNGV, per germline.

CDR3 in amino acids: CASSGQTMGYTF. CDR3 nucleotides: TGCGCCAGCAGTGGTCAGACTATGGGCTACACCTTC. The V and J genes are TRBV10-2 and TRBJ1-2; the D is unclear. The V gene's germline CDR1 is WSHSY and CDR2 SAAADI. Between the trimmed V and J ends, which lost 4 bases and 8 bases, there was a span of 11 bases. This CDR3 region has 12 residues.

This chain connects TRBV6-6 to TRBJ2-3; 7 nucleotides line up with TRBD1. The trim removed 5 bases at V and 1 base at J, leaving 9 bases unmatched. The CDR3 extends over 16 amino acids. Germline V CDR1 and CDR2: MNHNY, SVGAGI (reference sequence). CDR3: CASSLGQDSRTDTQYF. The CDR3 region has the DNA TGTGCCAGCAGTCTCGGACAGGACTCCCGCACAGATACGCAGTATTTT.